The sequence of this T cell receptor beta chain was determined in a study of early T cells in non-severe SARS-CoV-2 infection. Study details: Sequencing targeted bulk RNA from unsorted whole blood, leaving chains unpaired. Study-wide results and limits: The matching step, a VDJdb search, favored anti-spike CD8 responses and missed private and CD4 specificities.

Separate cDNA molecules each had unique molecular identifiers attached to them. TCRdb independently ran MiXCR on the 5' RACE reads; one entry per CDR3 protein. The sample yields some 85,000 distinct CDR3 sequences, approximately 15% seen once. Details on this clonotype: The antigen remains undetermined.

Sequenced sample: whole blood. The sequence came from an adult who was a healthcare worker with PCR-confirmed SARS-CoV-2 infection or an uninfected control (not recorded which).

The CDR3 region is CASSQTTSGGYEQYF. CDR3 nucleotide sequence: TGTGCCAGCAGCCAAACGACTAGCGGGGGCTACGAGCAGTACTTC. The chain uses TRBV7-9 and TRBJ2-7; 12 nucleotides align to TRBD2. The CDR3 consists of 15 residues. V gave up 5 bases and J gave up 3 bases; unmatched junction bases: 5. The germline gives CDR1 SEHNR, CDR2 FQNEAQ (reference sequence).